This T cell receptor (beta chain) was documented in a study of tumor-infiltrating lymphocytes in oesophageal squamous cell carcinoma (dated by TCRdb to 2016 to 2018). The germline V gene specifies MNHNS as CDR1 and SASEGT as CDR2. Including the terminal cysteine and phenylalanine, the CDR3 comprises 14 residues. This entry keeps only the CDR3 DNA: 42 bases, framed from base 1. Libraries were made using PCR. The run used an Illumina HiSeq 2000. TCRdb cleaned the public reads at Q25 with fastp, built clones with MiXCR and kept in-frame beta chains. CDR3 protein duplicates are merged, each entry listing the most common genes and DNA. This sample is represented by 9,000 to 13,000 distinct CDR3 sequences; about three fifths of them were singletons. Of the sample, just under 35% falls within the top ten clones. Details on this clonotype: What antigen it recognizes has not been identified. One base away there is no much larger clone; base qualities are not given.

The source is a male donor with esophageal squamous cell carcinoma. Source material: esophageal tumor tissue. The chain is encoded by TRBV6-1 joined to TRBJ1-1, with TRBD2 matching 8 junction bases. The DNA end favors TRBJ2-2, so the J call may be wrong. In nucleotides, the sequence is TGTGCCAGCAGTGACGGGAGGGCCACCGGGGAGCTGTTTTTT. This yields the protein CASSDGRATGELFF.